The present T cell receptor beta chain was sequenced within a study of T cells after yellow fever vaccination (dated by TCRdb to between 2018 and 2020). About the investigation overall: The SMART-Seq v4 Ultra Low Input RNA kit was used to prepare libraries from fractions with low cell numbers. Blood samples were taken at several timepoints before and after primary and secondary immunization, and bulk PBMC replicates and cell subsets were isolated. Two healthy male donors, one aged 18 to 30 and one aged 30 to 40 years, made up the cohort. To follow T-cell clones before and after primary and booster YFV17D yellow fever vaccination, bulk TCR alpha and beta repertoires were sequenced over time.

Read against the paper, the sample's treatment or condition label means: live attenuated yellow fever vaccine strain. At each blood-draw timepoint, two biological replicates of bulk PBMCs were collected. PBMCs were isolated from peripheral blood using a standard Ficoll-Paque protocol. TriZol was used to extract RNA from bulk PBMCs, from CD4 and CD8 fractions, and from dextramer-positive and dextramer-negative fractions. As encoded in the germline V gene, CDR1 is SNHLY while CDR2 is FYNNEI. The CDR3 covers 13 residues, taking in both the cysteine and the phenylalanine. The only DNA kept is the CDR3, 39 bases in frame from the first base. A distance of 17 bases separates the germline ends of V and J, which lose 4 bases and 10 bases respectively. Synthesis of TCR cDNA relied on 5'RACE template switching, a step that introduced a universal primer site along with unique molecular identifiers. cDNA synthesis was primed from both the TCR alpha and TCR beta constant segments. Libraries were amplified in two PCR steps, with sample barcodes and sequencing adapters added in the second step. Sequencing of libraries was done on Illumina HiSeq 2500 (2x100 bp) or NovaSeq (2x150 bp). The authors processed their data as follows. MIGEC was used to demultiplex reads and collapse the reads into UMI consensus sequences, and MiXCR was used for V(D)J alignment. Using edgeR on replicate PBMC samples, clonotypes were called vaccine-responding if FDR was below 0.01 and the log2 fold change was above 5 up to day 15. Bulk clonotypes were assigned CD4 or CD8 identity according to which sequenced CD4 or CD8 repertoire held them at higher abundance. Starting from the raw public reads, TCRdb applied fastp trimming at Q25, assembled clones with MiXCR and retained in-frame beta chains. Records with the same CDR3 protein are collapsed into one entry carrying the most frequent genes and DNA. The V and J calls and clone size are TCRdb's, not the authors'. The sample table shows approximately 300,000 distinct CDR3 sequences, and about 8.7% are seen once. Roughly 18% of the sample is in the top ten clones.

Broader findings and caveats from the paper: Because abundant contaminating clonotypes from the bulk population could be contained in FACS-sorted repertoires, computational filtering was required. A small share of clonotypes was detected in both CD4 and CD8 compartments, with the overlap likely arising from convergent recombination. Only a couple of donors were included in the study, so the extent to which the findings can be generalized is limited. Most clones expanded after primary vaccination were re-detected after the booster (almost 98% of CD4 and around 88% of CD8), suggesting broad memory maintenance. The secondary T-cell response was found to be weaker but faster than the primary response, with a peak reached on day 5 rather than on day 15.

Notes on this clonotype: Its specific antigen is unknown. No base-level quality is on record; no much larger clone is a single base apart.

This TCR was recovered from a man between 18 and 29 years old who received the YFV17D yellow fever vaccine. The chain is made from TRBV2 and TRBJ2-7; matching of 5 bases hints at TRBD1 as the D gene. The sequencing here drew on PBMCs, taken on the day of the first yellow fever vaccination. The CDR3 loop reads CASSGQSAGHQYF. The bases are TGTGCCAGCAGTGGTCAGAGTGCCGGACACCAGTACTTC.